This T cell receptor beta chain was found in a study of OX40 agonist ivuxolimab in advanced cancers. Regarding the complete study: Ivuxolimab, which targeted the costimulatory receptor OX40 (CD134), was an agonistic, fully human IgG2 monoclonal antibody. Intravenous ivuxolimab was administered to patients every 2 weeks at six dose levels: 0.01, 0.1, 0.3, 1.5, 3 and 10 mg/kg. Among the roughly 50 dose-escalation patients, 19 had hepatocellular carcinoma, about 15 melanoma, 9 renal cell carcinoma and 9 head and neck cancer. In the dose-escalation cohort, more than 75% of patients were male, and the mean age was around 60 years, with a range of 23 to 79. Patients were allowed to have had prior anti-PD-1, anti-PD-L1 or anti-CTLA-4 therapy, and less than 45% of the dose-escalation patients had previously received checkpoint inhibitors. Three dose-escalation patients achieved partial responses, one with hepatocellular carcinoma and two with cutaneous melanoma. Peripheral TCRbeta sequencing aimed to test whether ivuxolimab altered TCR sequence diversity and caused clonal T-cell expansion. The monotherapy dose-escalation portion (N ≈ 56 patients) of the phase I ivuxolimab trial is reported in the paper. Study-wide conclusions, independent of this receptor: In the 0.1-3.0 mg/kg groups, partial responders were among the patients with the lowest normalized peripheral clonal expansion, particularly in CD8+ T cells. Antigen specificity was not determined for the clonally expanded peripheral T cells. At doses of 0.1 to 3.0 mg/kg, clonal expansion of both CD4+ and CD8+ T cells in blood was seen between baseline and week 6. On average, CD8+ T cells showed more expanded clones than CD4+ T cells after ivuxolimab. Low levels of normalized T-cell clonal expansion were also shown by some nonresponding patients.

For sequencing of the TCRbeta CDR3 region, genomic DNA was extracted from the sorted cells. The immunoSEQ Assay was used to sequence the TCRbeta CDR3 regions. As stored in TCRdb, this immuneACCESS dataset retains in-frame rearrangements with V and J assigned. A fraction of the clones does not appear; measured against another copy, unresolved V genes explain less than half of the discrepancy, and the remainder lacks a known reason. Counted in this sample were about 98,000 clones; around 88% of them appeared once. Jointly, the top ten make up 0.5% of the sample. Germline trimming amounts to 4 bases on V and 0 bases on J, with 4 as the count of junction bases outside the gene matches. The CDR3 starts with the cysteine, ends with the phenylalanine, and has 15 residues. Just CDR3 DNA is preserved here, 45 bases in frame from base 1. The germline V gene sets CDR1 to SGHRS and CDR2 to YFSETQ. A remark on this clone: Its antigen remains undetermined. No much larger clone is present one base from it, and per-base qualities are unavailable.

Patients with a history of autoimmune disease or receiving systemic immunosuppression were excluded from the trial. Peripheral blood for TCR sequencing was collected from all dose cohorts at baseline, on cycle 4 day 1, and on cycle 7 day 1. The samples were taken from a phase I, first-in-human, multicenter, open-label dose-escalation trial of ivuxolimab. Adults with locally advanced or metastatic melanoma, renal cell carcinoma, hepatocellular carcinoma or head and neck squamous cell carcinoma were enrolled in the trial. Before TCR sequencing, CD4+ and CD8+ T cells were separately sorted from peripheral blood.

The receptor chain draws on TRBV5-1 and TRBJ1-1; 9 bases in the middle match TRBD1. The receptor was derived from an adult with an advanced solid tumor such as melanoma, head and neck, liver or kidney cancer. The sequenced sample was CD4+ or CD8+ T cells sorted from blood, obtained in a trial of the OX40 agonist ivuxolimab. The CDR3 has the sequence CASSGGTGLNTEAFF. The DNA sequence is given as TGCGCCAGCAGCGGGGGGACAGGGCTGAACACTGAAGCTTTCTTT. With the rest looked up from the reference TRBV5-1 and TRBJ1-1 genes rather than sequenced, the full variable domain is KAGVTQTPRYLIKTRGQQVTLSCSPISGHRSVSWYQQTPGQGLQFLFEYFSETQRNKGNFPGRFSGRQFSNSRSEMNVSTLELGDSALYLCASSGGTGLNTEAFFGQGTRLTVV.